Listed here are 12 T cell receptor beta chains from one sample, sequenced in a study of CD8 T cells in ankylosing spondylitis. TCRdb processed the 5' RACE reads anew with MiXCR; each CDR3 protein has one entry. Here the sample spans 150,000 to 200,000 distinct CDR3 sequences, roughly 12% being singletons. What was sequenced was blood, either unsorted or a sorted T cell fraction (not recorded which). The receptors here all came from a male donor with ankylosing spondylitis or in good health (not recorded which).

The chain uses TRBV5-1 and TRBJ2-7; the D gene is possibly TRBD1 (5 bases). Germline V gene lookup returns CDR1 SGHRS and CDR2 YFSETQ. The CDR3 extends over 15 amino acids. V was trimmed by 2 bases and J by 2 bases, leaving 14 bases between them. CDR3 residues: CASSLTGPATYEQYF. In DNA, the CDR3 is TGCGCCAGCAGCTTAACAGGCCCGGCTACCTACGAGCAGTACTTC.

This clonotype was observed a handful of times. Written as DNA, the CDR3 is TGCAGCGTTGGGGGGGTCGACAGGGGAGCAACTAATGAAAAACTGTTTTTT. The encoded protein is CSVGGVDRGATNEKLFF. The chain employs TRBV29-1 and TRBJ1-4, with TRBD1 matching 8 bases. The length of the CDR3 is 17 residues. Germline loops: CDR1 SQVTM, CDR2 ANQGSEA. J gave up 0 bases and V 4 bases, and 10 bases lay outside the gene matches.

Only a few counts were recorded for this clonotype. The chain carries TRBV29-1 and TRBJ2-1, with 7 nucleotides matching TRBD2. Germline values: CDR1 SQVTM, CDR2 ANQGSEA. The CDR3 spans 16 residues. The ends lost 0 bases at V and 4 bases at J; junction bases unmatched: 9. This chain's CDR3 is CSVEDSGGGHYNEQFF. The CDR3 nucleotides read TGCAGCGTTGAAGATTCGGGCGGGGGTCATTACAATGAGCAGTTCTTC.

This sequence joins TRBV20-1 and TRBJ2-1; TRBD2 matches 11 bases. The CDR3 length is 17 residues. CDR1 and CDR2 from the germline V gene are DFQATT and SNEGSKA (reference sequence). Germline trimming cut 5 bases from V and 7 bases from J; bases unmatched to any gene: 16. The CDR3 protein is CSASPEGLAGGGNEQFF. As DNA, the CDR3 is TGCAGTGCTTCCCCTGAAGGCCTAGCGGGGGGCGGGAATGAGCAGTTCTTC.

V usage is TRBV9 and J usage is TRBJ2-7; TRBD1 matches 7 bases. V shed 0 bases, J shed 3 bases, and the junction held 9 bases outside the gene matches. Germline V gene lookup returns CDR1 SGDLS and CDR2 YYNGEE. This CDR3 contains 16 residues. In DNA, the CDR3 is TGTGCCAGCAGCGTAGACGGCAGGGGGACCATCTACGAGCAGTACTTC. Its translation is CASSVDGRGTIYEQYF.

The V gene is TRBV7-2, the J gene TRBJ1-2, with D possibly matching TRBD1 (5 bases). Trimming cost V 2 bases and J 8 bases, with 12 bases left between them. The germline CDR1 and CDR2 sequences are SGHTA and FQGNSA. There are 13 residues in the CDR3. The CDR3 coding sequence is TGTGCCAGCAGCTTATTCCTCAGGGACGGCTACACCTTC. Protein product: CASSLFLRDGYTF. The variable domain in full, with the rest retrieved from reference TRBV7-2 and TRBJ1-2, is GAGVSQSPSNKVTEKGKDVELRCDPISGHTALYWYRQSLGQGLEFLIYFQGNSAPDKSGLPSDRFSAERTGGSVSTLTIQRTQQEDSAVYLCASSLFLRDGYTFGSGTRLTVV.

The table lists this clonotype with a few counts. The CDR3 DNA is TGTGCCAGCAGAACGGGACAGATCTATGGCTACACCTTC. Its protein is CASRTGQIYGYTF. This chain joins TRBV6-2 or TRBV6-3 and TRBJ1-2; 7 bases match TRBD1. The germline gives CDR1 MNHEY, CDR2 SVGEGT. The V segment lost 6 bases and the J segment 4 bases; nucleotides outside the gene matches: 5. CDR3 length: 13 amino acids.

CDR3 in DNA: TGCAGCGTTGAGATCATAGGGGACTCTTATTGGGATGGCTACACCTTC. Encoded protein: CSVEIIGDSYWDGYTF. This chain links TRBV29-1 with TRBJ1-2; D may be TRBD1 (5 bases). V was cut by 3 bases and J by 6 bases, with 23 bases left in between. CDR3 size: 16 residues. Germline V gene sequence: CDR1 SQVTM, CDR2 ANQGSEA. Using reference TRBV29-1 and TRBJ1-2 for the parts outside the CDR3, the full variable domain is SAVISQKPSRDICQRGTSLTIQCQVDSQVTMMFWYRQQPGQSLTLIATANQGSEATYESGFVIDKFPISRPNLTFSTLTVSNMSPEDSSIYLCSVEIIGDSYWDGYTFGSGTRLTVV.

This chain uses TRBV30 with TRBJ2-1; 8 bases are shared with TRBD1. Germline V gene data show CDR1 as GTSNPN and CDR2 as SVGIG (reference sequence). This CDR3 is 13 amino acids long. Losses at the gene ends were 5 bases for V and 2 bases for J; bases not matched to a gene: 2. CDR3 sequence: CAWQQGAYNEQFF. For the CDR3, the DNA is TGTGCCTGGCAACAGGGGGCCTACAATGAGCAGTTCTTC.

Worth noting for this clonotype: Since a much larger clone is just one base distant, this may be a read error. This chain connects TRBV4-1 to TRBJ2-2, with no clear D. CDR3 size: 15 residues. Germline values: CDR1 MGHRA, CDR2 YSYEKL. CDR3: CASSQQVLNTAELFF. DNA of the CDR3: TGCGCCAGCAGCCAACAAGTATTAAACACCGCGGAGCTGTTTTTT.

This chain connects TRBV5-1 to TRBJ2-3; 8 bases fit TRBD2. In germline, CDR1 is SGHRS, CDR2 YFSETQ. V shed 9 bases, J shed 5 bases, and the junction held 14 bases outside the gene matches. This CDR3 is 15 amino acids long. The CDR3 here is CAKKERGWIGDTQYF. As DNA, the CDR3 is TGCGCCAAAAAGGAGCGGGGGTGGATCGGAGATACGCAGTATTTT.

In this sample, this clonotype turned up a few times. V is TRBV12-3 or TRBV12-4 and J is TRBJ1-4; 10 bases map to TRBD1. This CDR3 contains 14 residues. V gave up 6 bases and J gave up 5 bases; unmatched junction bases: 3. Written as DNA, the CDR3 is TGTGCCAGCAGGCGACAGGGGGCGAATGAAAAACTGTTTTTT. This translates into CASRRQGANEKLFF.